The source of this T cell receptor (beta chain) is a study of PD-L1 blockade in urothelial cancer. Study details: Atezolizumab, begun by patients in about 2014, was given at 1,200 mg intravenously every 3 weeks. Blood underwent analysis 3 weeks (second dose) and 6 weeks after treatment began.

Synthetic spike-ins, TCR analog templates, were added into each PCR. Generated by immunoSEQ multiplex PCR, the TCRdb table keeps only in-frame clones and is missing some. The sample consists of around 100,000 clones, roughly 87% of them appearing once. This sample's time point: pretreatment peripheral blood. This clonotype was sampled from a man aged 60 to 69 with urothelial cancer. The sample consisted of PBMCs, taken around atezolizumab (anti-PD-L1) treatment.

CDR3 DNA: TGCGCCAGCAGCCAAGATGGCGGGGGAAGCGGGGAGCTGTTTTTT. This sequence encodes CASSQDGGGSGELFF. V gene TRBV4-3 combines with J gene TRBJ2-2, with 7 bases aligning to TRBD2. With V trimmed by 0 bases and J by 7 bases, 5 bases remained unmatched. This CDR3 is built from 15 residues. Germline CDR1 reads LGHNA; CDR2 reads YSLEER.